This is a list of T cell receptor beta chains from one sample in a study of cytomegalovirus exposure and HLA in healthy donors. Sequencing was performed with immunoSEQ multiplex PCR; in TCRdb, only in-frame clones are kept and a portion is missing. The table includes over 150,000 clones, less than 90% detected once. Input material: PBMCs. The origin of the receptors is a man in his fifties or sixties in good health and CMV-seronegative. Both conserved end residues are part of each CDR3. A D gene is named only where the DNA matches it firmly. For some rows the clone size is stated as once, few or many, or as a class when expanded; others skip it.

D	size	J	length	V	CDR3	DNA
-	few	TRBJ1-2	15	TRBV5-1	CASSGSTASLYGYTF	TGCGCCAGCAGCGGCTCGACAGCTTCGCTCTATGGCTACACCTTC
-	-	TRBJ2-7	17	TRBV18	CASSPPWTASPNYEQYF	TGTGCCAGCTCCCCCCCCTGGACAGCCTCCCCCAACTACGAGCAGTACTTC
-	-	TRBJ2-5	15	TRBV5-4	CASSLARAGVETQYF	TGTGCCAGCAGCTTGGCCAGGGCAGGGGTGGAGACCCAGTACTTC
TRBD1	once	TRBJ2-3	14	TRBV19	CASKYDRGRDTQYF	TGTGCCAGTAAATATGACAGGGGGCGGGATACGCAGTATTTT
TRBD1	-	TRBJ2-1	11	TRBV20-1	CSASDRDSEVF	TGCAGTGCTAGTGACCGGGACAGTGAGGTCTTC
TRBD2	-	TRBJ2-5	16	TRBV5-1	CASSLGVAGVQETQYF	TGCGCCAGCAGCTTGGGGGTAGCGGGGGTTCAAGAGACCCAGTACTTC
TRBD1	-	TRBJ2-2	14	TRBV2	CASTRTGTTGELFF	TGTGCCAGCACCAGGACAGGGACCACCGGGGAGCTGTTTTTT
-	-	TRBJ1-4	13	TRBV2	CASSRDNNEKLFF	TGTGCCAGCAGTCGGGACAATAATGAAAAACTGTTTTTT
-	-	TRBJ1-2	13	TRBV19	CASSRTENYGYTF	TGTGCCAGTAGTAGGACAGAGAACTATGGCTACACCTTC
-	once	TRBJ2-3	16	TRBV7-3	CASSLTAGLSTDTQYF	TGTGCCAGCAGCTTAACGGCGGGACTGAGCACAGATACGCAGTATTTT
TRBD2	-	TRBJ2-1	15	TRBV5-1	CASSEIAGGLNEQFF	TGCGCCAGCAGCGAAATAGCGGGGGGGCTCAATGAGCAGTTCTTC
TRBD1	-	TRBJ1-6	15	TRBV5-1	CASSRGQGGNSPLHF	TGCGCCAGCAGCCGGGGACAGGGTGGGAATTCACCCCTCCACTTT
-	-	TRBJ2-3	15	TRBV9	CASSVDGTSTDTQYF	TGTGCCAGCAGCGTAGATGGGACTAGCACAGATACGCAGTATTTT
TRBD2	few	TRBJ2-2	18	TRBV5-6	CASSSRGGLHLGTGELFF	TGTGCCAGCAGCTCGCGGGGGGGCCTACATTTGGGCACCGGGGAGCTGTTTTTT
TRBD1	-	TRBJ2-1	15	TRBV6-4	CASRDGTGKFNEQFF	TGTGCCAGCAGAGACGGGACAGGTAAGTTCAATGAGCAGTTCTTC
TRBD2	-	TRBJ2-3	15	TRBV11-3	CASSLRGLAVDTQYF	TGTGCCAGCAGCCTTCGGGGACTAGCGGTCGATACGCAGTATTTT
-	-	TRBJ2-2	14	TRBV5-1	CASSPGSATGELFF	TGCGCCAGCAGCCCCGGGTCGGCCACCGGGGAGCTGTTTTTT
-	-	TRBJ1-1	11	TRBV6-1	CASSELRGAFF	TGTGCCAGCAGTGAACTCAGGGGAGCTTTCTTT
TRBD1	-	TRBJ1-2	14	TRBV7-2	CASSLWTGEDGYTF	TGTGCCAGCAGCCTCTGGACAGGGGAGGATGGCTACACCTTC
TRBD1	-	TRBJ1-5	21	TRBV19	CASTRSTGGFSGGASNQPQHF	TGTGCCAGTACCCGTTCGACAGGGGGCTTTTCTGGAGGGGCTAGCAATCAGCCCCAGCATTTT
TRBD1	-	TRBJ1-6	13	TRBV7-3	CASSAQGASPLHF	TGTGCCAGCAGCGCACAGGGGGCTTCACCCCTCCACTTT
-	-	TRBJ2-1	16	TRBV7-9	CASSLDRLPTYNEQFF	TGTGCCAGCAGCTTAGATCGACTCCCCACCTACAATGAGCAGTTCTTC
TRBD2	-	TRBJ2-1	18	TRBV5-1	CASSLSSSGTSGRNEQFF	TGCGCCAGCAGCTTGAGTTCGTCAGGGACCAGCGGGAGAAATGAGCAGTTCTTC
-	-	TRBJ2-1	11	TRBV20-1	CSAKTGNEQFF	TGCAGTGCAAAAACAGGGAATGAGCAGTTCTTC
-	-	TRBJ2-7	15	TRBV5-4	CASSLGTGNIYEQYF	TGTGCCAGCAGCTTGGGGACGGGGAACATCTACGAGCAGTACTTC
TRBD2	-	TRBJ2-5	14	TRBV7-2	CASTGRVVQETQYF	TGTGCCAGCACCGGGAGGGTAGTCCAAGAGACCCAGTACTTC
TRBD2	-	TRBJ2-4	13	TRBV19	CASSTSGKNIQYF	TGTGCCAGCTCGACTAGCGGTAAAAACATTCAGTACTTC
TRBD1	once	TRBJ2-2	16	TRBV15	CATKDRGLADTGELFF	TGTGCCACCAAAGACAGGGGGCTAGCGGACACCGGGGAGCTGTTTTTT
-	-	TRBJ1-4	14	TRBV6-5	CASSFEPSNEKLFF	TGTGCCAGCAGTTTTGAGCCCTCTAATGAAAAACTGTTTTTT
-	-	TRBJ2-5	13	TRBV6-5	CASRTGIQETQYF	TGTGCCAGCAGGACCGGGATCCAAGAGACCCAGTACTTC
TRBD2	-	TRBJ2-1	17	TRBV7-2	CASSLRRLAGGDNEQFF	TGTGCCAGCAGCTTAAGGAGACTAGCGGGGGGGGACAATGAGCAGTTCTTC
TRBD2	few	TRBJ2-1	14	TRBV29-1	CSVSMGLAGGGQFF	TGCAGCGTTTCTATGGGACTAGCGGGAGGGGGTCAGTTCTTC
TRBD1	-	TRBJ2-5	15	TRBV27	CASSSTGTGKETQYF	TGTGCCAGCAGCTCCACCGGGACAGGAAAAGAGACCCAGTACTTC
TRBD1	-	TRBJ2-7	14	TRBV10-3	CAISPTGGGYEQYF	TGTGCCATCAGTCCGACAGGGGGCGGCTACGAGCAGTACTTC
TRBD1	few	TRBJ2-6	16	TRBV15	CATSKVDRAGANVLTF	TGTGCCACCAGCAAAGTCGACAGGGCTGGGGCCAACGTCCTGACTTTC
-	-	TRBJ2-7	15	TRBV7-2	CASSSQGGVPYEQYF	TGTGCCAGCAGCTCTCAAGGGGGGGTTCCCTACGAGCAGTACTTC
TRBD1	-	TRBJ2-3	15	TRBV7-9	CASSHYRGRTDTQYF	TGTGCCAGCAGCCATTACAGGGGCCGCACAGATACGCAGTATTTT
-	-	TRBJ2-2	14	TRBV7-2	CASSWGRNTGELFF	TGTGCCAGCAGCTGGGGCCGGAACACCGGGGAGCTGTTTTTT
TRBD1	-	TRBJ2-3	15	TRBV7-3	CASSPQGAQPDTQYF	TGTGCCAGCAGCCCACAGGGGGCACAGCCAGATACGCAGTATTTT
-	-	TRBJ1-1	15	TRBV7-9	CASTLLANSNTEAFF	TGTGCCAGCACCCTACTGGCCAATAGCAACACTGAAGCTTTCTTT
-	-	TRBJ2-3	13	TRBV18	CASSRTSTDTQYF	TGTGCCAGCTCTCGAACTAGCACAGATACGCAGTATTTT
TRBD1	-	TRBJ2-1	15	TRBV6-5	CASSYRGLNSNEQFF	TGTGCCAGCAGTTACAGGGGGCTTAATTCCAATGAGCAGTTCTTC
TRBD2	-	TRBJ2-7	16	TRBV7-6	CASSARTSGGSYEQYF	TGTGCCAGCAGCGCCCGGACTAGCGGGGGGTCCTACGAGCAGTACTTC
TRBD1	-	TRBJ2-5	15	TRBV5-1	CASSSLPGQQETQYF	TGCGCCAGCAGCTCATTACCGGGACAGCAAGAGACCCAGTACTTC
-	once	TRBJ2-7	14	TRBV7-2	CASSLGPGAYEQYF	TGTGCCAGCAGCTTAGGGCCGGGAGCCTACGAGCAGTACTTC
-	-	TRBJ2-1	12	TRBV5-1	CASRFGGNEQFF	TGCGCCAGCAGGTTTGGAGGCAATGAGCAGTTCTTC
TRBD2	few	TRBJ2-5	17	TRBV7-3	CASSRGPAGGYQETQYF	TGTGCCAGCAGCCGAGGCCCAGCGGGGGGGTACCAAGAGACCCAGTACTTC
-	few	TRBJ1-1	16	TRBV29-1	CSVEGVGGWGNTEAFF	TGCAGCGTTGAAGGGGTGGGGGGATGGGGGAACACTGAAGCTTTCTTT
TRBD1	-	TRBJ1-3	16	TRBV11-3	CASSTTGGYSGNTIYF	TGTGCCAGCAGCACGACAGGGGGTTACTCTGGAAACACCATATATTTT
TRBD1	-	TRBJ2-6	19	TRBV4-2	CASSRRRTGMNSGANVLTF	TGTGCCAGCAGCCGACGACGGACAGGGATGAACTCTGGGGCCAACGTCCTGACTTTC
-	-	TRBJ1-5	15	TRBV5-1	CASSLVPGSNQPQHF	TGCGCCAGCAGCTTGGTACCGGGTAGCAATCAGCCCCAGCATTTT
TRBD1	-	TRBJ2-7	15	TRBV15	CATSRAPDRAYEQYF	TGTGCCACCAGCAGAGCGCCGGACAGGGCCTACGAGCAGTACTTC
-	-	TRBJ2-7	13	TRBV6-5	CASSWEPAYEQYF	TGTGCCAGCAGTTGGGAGCCAGCCTACGAGCAGTACTTC
-	-	TRBJ1-3	15	TRBV2	CASRAIQGQGNTIYF	TGTGCCAGCAGAGCTATCCAGGGTCAAGGAAACACCATATATTTT
-	-	TRBJ2-7	13	TRBV7-2	CASSPGQSYEQYF	TGTGCCAGCAGCCCCGGACAGTCCTACGAGCAGTACTTC
TRBD1	once	TRBJ1-5	15	TRBV18	CASSPFDRDGQPQHF	TGTGCCAGCTCACCTTTTGACAGGGATGGTCAGCCCCAGCATTTT
-	-	TRBJ1-2	13	TRBV7-2	CASSHRVVYGYTF	TGTGCCAGCAGCCATAGAGTCGTCTATGGCTACACCTTC
-	-	TRBJ2-7	15	TRBV7-2	CASSLEGLIRGEQYF	TGTGCCAGCAGCTTAGAAGGTCTAATAAGGGGCGAGCAGTACTTC
TRBD2	-	TRBJ2-1	15	TRBV7-3	CASSPGLAERNEQFF	TGTGCCAGCAGCCCGGGACTAGCGGAGCGCAATGAGCAGTTCTTC
TRBD1	-	TRBJ1-4	16	TRBV4-2	CASSRDGTGGNEKLFF	TGTGCCAGCAGCCGCGACGGGACAGGGGGTAATGAAAAACTGTTTTTT